This record looks at one T cell receptor beta chain sequence and its context. Its target is unknown. There are 15 residues in the CDR3. The V gene's germline CDR1 is SGHTA and CDR2 FQGNSA. Trimming took 6 bases from V and 4 from J, leaving 16 bases between them. This sample was included in a study of cytomegalovirus exposure and HLA in healthy donors. The wider study: Earlier, 110 million or so unique TCR beta sequences were recovered from roughly 180 million T cells by an analysis. Broader study findings: In a later analysis, TCR beta V- and J-gene trimming was associated with a missense DCLRE1C variant.

With 60 Vbeta and 13 Jbeta primers, the PCR was carried out. Data came from immunoSEQ multiplex PCR; TCRdb stores just in-frame clones and leaves some out. The sample consists of fewer than 250,000 clones, around 81% of them appearing once. The sequence derives from a man aged 18 to 29 in good health and CMV-seronegative. The rearrangement uses TRBV7-2 and TRBJ2-1; D uncertain. The material sequenced was PBMCs. The CDR3 reads CASSLDSDGYNEQFF. CDR3 sequence (DNA): TGTGCCAGCAGTCTTGACTCGGATGGATACAATGAGCAGTTCTTC. The entire variable domain, with the rest obtained from reference TRBV7-2 and TRBJ2-1, is as follows: GAGVSQSPSNKVTEKGKDVELRCDPISGHTALYWYRQSLGQGLEFLIYFQGNSAPDKSGLPSDRFSAERTGGSVSTLTIQRTQQEDSAVYLCASSLDSDGYNEQFFGPGTRLTVL.